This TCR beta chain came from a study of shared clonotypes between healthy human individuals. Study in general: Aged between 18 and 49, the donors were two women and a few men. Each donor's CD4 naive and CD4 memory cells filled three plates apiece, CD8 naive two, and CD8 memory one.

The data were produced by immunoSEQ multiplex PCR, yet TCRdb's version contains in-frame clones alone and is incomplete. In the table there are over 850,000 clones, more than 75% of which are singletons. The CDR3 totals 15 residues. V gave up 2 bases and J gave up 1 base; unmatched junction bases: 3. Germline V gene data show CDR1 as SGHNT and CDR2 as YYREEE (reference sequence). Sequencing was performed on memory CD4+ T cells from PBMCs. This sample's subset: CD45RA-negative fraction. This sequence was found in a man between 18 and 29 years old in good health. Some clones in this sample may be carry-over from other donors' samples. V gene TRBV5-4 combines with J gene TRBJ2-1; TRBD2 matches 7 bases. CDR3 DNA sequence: TGTGCCAGCAGCTTCTTCGGGAGGTCCTACAATGAGCAGTTCTTC. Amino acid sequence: CASSFFGRSYNEQFF.